One sample yielded the 30 T cell receptor beta chains listed below, sequenced in a study of T cell responses to AZD1222 COVID-19 vaccine. Assay: immunoSEQ multiplex PCR; the TCRdb copy retains only in-frame clones and omits some. The repertoire holds some 130,000 clones, 90% seen once, with approximately 1.6% in the top ten. The material was peripheral blood, obtained on day 0 of AZD1222 vaccination. Receptor source: an adult in good health.

The rearrangement links TRBV4-2 to TRBJ2-7, with 8 bases matching TRBD2. V trimming: 0 bases; J trimming: 3 bases; junction bases outside the gene matches: 10. The length of the CDR3 is 17 residues. The V gene's germline CDR1 is LGHNA and CDR2 YNFKEQ. DNA of the CDR3: TGTGCCAGCAGCCAAGATTTAGTGCACCGGGGGGGCTACGAGCAGTACTTC. Amino acids: CASSQDLVHRGGYEQYF.

The genes are TRBV27 and TRBJ2-5; no definite D call. V lost 5 bases to trimming and J lost 3 bases, with 10 bases between them. CDR3 length equals 13 residues. Per germline, CDR1 MNHEY and CDR2 SMNVEV (reference sequence). CDR3 protein: CASSRRGEETQYF. The CDR3 DNA reads TGTGCCAGCAGTAGAAGAGGAGAAGAGACCCAGTACTTC.

This chain uses TRBV6-4 with TRBJ2-1; TRBD2 agrees at 10 bases. The germline CDR1 and CDR2 sequences are MRHNA and SNTAGT. The CDR3 has 14 amino acids. Losses at the gene ends were 3 bases for V and 6 bases for J; bases not matched to a gene: 2. DNA for the CDR3: TGTGCCAGCAGTGATTTAGCGGGGGGCAATGAGCAGTTCTTC. Its protein product is CASSDLAGGNEQFF.

This chain connects TRBV9 to TRBJ1-1, with D perhaps TRBD1 (5 bases). Germline CDR1 SGDLS, CDR2 YYNGEE. The CDR3 covers 15 residues. V dropped 0 bases and J dropped 0 bases, with 9 bases sitting between them. Written as DNA, the CDR3 is TGTGCCAGCAGCGTAGACCCAGGGTTGAACACTGAAGCTTTCTTT. Translation: CASSVDPGLNTEAFF.

V gene TRBV27 combines with J gene TRBJ2-7, with unresolved D. The CDR3 loop spans 16 amino acids. The V gene's germline CDR1 is MNHEY and CDR2 SMNVEV (reference sequence). V dropped 2 bases and J dropped 3 bases, with 17 bases sitting between them. The chain's CDR3 is CASSLRVYSPSYEQYF. In nucleotides, the CDR3 is TGTGCCAGCAGTTTAAGGGTATACTCTCCCAGCTACGAGCAGTACTTC.

A few counts support this clone. This chain connects TRBV19 to TRBJ1-6; D remains ambiguous. CDR1 and CDR2 (germline): LNHDA, SQIVND (reference sequence). This CDR3 is 13 amino acids long. Between the trimmed V and J ends, which lost 5 bases and 5 bases, there was a span of 7 bases. The CDR3 sequence is CASSLIDNSPLHF. CDR3 DNA: TGTGCCAGTAGTCTAATAGATAATTCACCCCTCCACTTT.

The chain employs TRBV19 and TRBJ2-5; no definite D call. The V gene's germline CDR1 is LNHDA and CDR2 SQIVND (reference sequence). The CDR3 covers 13 residues. Deletions cut 3 bases from V and 3 bases from J, with 8 bases between. CDR3 bases: TGTGCCAGTAGTATCCGCAGAGAAGAGACCCAGTACTTC. It translates to CASSIRREETQYF.

This sequence joins TRBV5-6 and TRBJ2-5; a weak D match, TRBD1 (7 bases). V was shortened by 0 bases and J by 0 bases, with 15 bases between the two germline ends. Germline values: CDR1 SGHDT, CDR2 YYEEEE. The CDR3 sequence is 17 residues long. The CDR3 DNA reads TGTGCCAGCAGCTTGGCCTTACAGGGGAGGTACCAAGAGACCCAGTACTTC. It specifies CASSLALQGRYQETQYF.

Within the sample, this clone is medium-sized (0.01 to 0.1%). V and J are TRBV28 and TRBJ2-7, with D perhaps TRBD2 (6 bases). Trimming pared 7 bases from V and 0 bases from J, leaving 19 bases between. The V gene's germline CDR1 is MDHEN and CDR2 SYDVKM. The CDR3 runs 16 residues. The CDR3 DNA sequence: TGTGCCAGCACCCTCGGAGGGGTCGGGGGCTCCTACGAGCAGTACTTC. It is translated as CASTLGGVGGSYEQYF.

This sequence joins TRBV7-2 and TRBJ2-1; D might be TRBD2 (6 bases). The CDR3 has 14 residues. CDR1 SGHTA and CDR2 FQGNSA come from the germline V gene. V shed 6 bases and J shed 7 bases, with 16 bases lying between them. Here the CDR3 reads CASRRLPGVNEQFF. DNA for the CDR3: TGTGCCAGCAGGAGATTGCCGGGAGTTAATGAGCAGTTCTTC.

The rearrangement uses TRBV5-1 and TRBJ1-2, with D maybe TRBD1 (5 bases). Trimming took 0 bases from V and 6 from J, leaving 12 bases between them. CDR3 length: 14 amino acids. CDR1 is SGHRS and CDR2 is YFSETQ in the germline V gene. This CDR3 reads CASSLAPQVDGYTF. In DNA, the CDR3 is TGCGCCAGCAGCTTGGCCCCACAGGTCGATGGCTACACCTTC.

The sample holds one count of this clone. Written as DNA, the CDR3 is TGTGCCAGCAGGGCCTCAAGAGGGACGACCAGGTCACCCCTCCACTTT. Translation gives CASRASRGTTRSPLHF. V is TRBV5-8 and J is TRBJ1-6, with D perhaps matching TRBD1 (5 bases). V lost 5 bases and J lost 10, with 22 bases in between. This CDR3 has 16 residues. The germline CDR1 and CDR2 sequences are SGHTS and YDEGEE.

The chain carries TRBV21-1 and TRBJ1-5. TRBV21-1 is tagged as a pseudogene. The CDR3 covers 16 residues. The CDR3 nucleotides are TGTGCCAGCAGCGCCCAGGGCGGGGCCAAGAATCAGCCCCAGCATTTT. This encodes CASSAQGGAKNQPQHF.

The sample holds one count of this clone. The chain couples TRBV9 to TRBJ2-2, with no clear D. This CDR3 has 16 amino acids. CDR1 is SGDLS, CDR2 YYNGEE, per germline. V lost 0 bases and J 1 base, leaving 10 bases between the germline ends. DNA of the CDR3: TGTGCCAGCAGCGTAGATGCGGAAATGAACACCGGGGAGCTGTTTTTT. It encodes CASSVDAEMNTGELFF.

The chain carries TRBV6-2 or TRBV6-3 and TRBJ2-3; 8 nucleotides align to TRBD1. V lost 4 bases to trimming and J lost 2 bases; unmatched junction nucleotides: 5. Germline CDR1 MNHEY, CDR2 SVGEGT. CDR3 length: 15 amino acids. Written as DNA, the CDR3 is TGTGCCAGCAGTTGGACAGGGTTTTCCACAGATACGCAGTATTTT. Protein sequence: CASSWTGFSTDTQYF.

In this sample, this clone turned up a few times. The rearrangement uses TRBV25-1 and TRBJ2-7, with TRBD2 matching over 7 bases. Trimming cost V 7 bases and J 2 bases; bases outside gene matches: 11. The CDR3 contains 15 residues. CDR1 is MGHDK and CDR2 is SYGVNS in the germline V gene. The CDR3 loop is CASTLGGSVTYEQYF. CDR3 nucleotide sequence: TGTGCCAGCACCTTGGGGGGGTCAGTAACCTACGAGCAGTACTTC.

The V and J genes are TRBV4-2 and TRBJ1-1, with 7 bases matching TRBD1. Germline CDR1 and CDR2: LGHNA and YNFKEQ. CDR3 length equals 14 residues. J lost 4 bases, V lost 4 bases, and 6 bases had no gene match. In nucleotides, the CDR3 is TGTGCCAGCAGCCGCGAAGACAGGGCCACTGAAGCTTTCTTT. Translated, it gives CASSREDRATEAFF.

The CDR3 DNA follows: TGTGCCAGCAGACTCGGACAGGGGGCGGTTTCCTACGAGCAGTACTTC. It specifies CASRLGQGAVSYEQYF. The chain joins TRBV28 to TRBJ2-7; 11 bases are shared with TRBD1. The ends lost 6 bases at V and 1 base at J; junction bases unmatched: 8. The germline CDR1 and CDR2 sequences are MDHEN and SYDVKM. CDR3 length: 16 amino acids.

The chain employs TRBV14 and TRBJ1-1; D unresolved. Deletions cut 1 base from V and 7 bases from J, with 10 bases between. From germline, CDR1 is SGHDN and CDR2 FVKESK. The CDR3 extends over 13 amino acids. The CDR3 coding sequence is TGTGCCAGCAGCCAAGTCGGCACCATTGAAGCTTTCTTT. Translation: CASSQVGTIEAFF.

For the CDR3, the DNA is TGTGCCAGTAGTATAGTCGGTAGCAACACCGGGGAGCTGTTTTTT. It is translated as CASSIVGSNTGELFF. This rearrangement joins TRBV19 to TRBJ2-2; D remains unclear. The CDR3 totals 15 residues. V was clipped by 1 base and J by 2 bases, with 8 bases between them. Germline CDR1 and CDR2: LNHDA and SQIVND (reference sequence).

The V call is TRBV7-2, the J call TRBJ1-5, with 7 bases lining up with TRBD1. Per germline, CDR1 SGHTA and CDR2 FQGNSA. V gave up 7 bases and J gave up 2 bases; unmatched junction bases: 8. The CDR3 is 15 residues long. CDR3 in DNA: TGTGCCAGCACACGGGACAGTAGGGGCAATCAGCCCCAGCATTTT. It codes for CASTRDSRGNQPQHF.

The V and J genes are TRBV9 and TRBJ2-5, with 13 positions matching TRBD2. The CDR3 sequence is 16 residues long. J gave up 0 bases and V 5 bases, and 4 bases lay outside the gene matches. Germline V gene lookup returns CDR1 SGDLS and CDR2 YYNGEE. CDR3 sequence (DNA): TGTGCCAGCAGTCCTGGGACTAGCGGGAACCAAGAGACCCAGTACTTC. Encoded protein: CASSPGTSGNQETQYF.

The chain is built from TRBV7-2 and TRBJ1-3; D uncertain. Trimming pared 1 base from V and 0 bases from J, leaving 7 bases between. This CDR3 spans 15 amino acids. In germline, CDR1 is SGHTA, CDR2 FQGNSA. The CDR3 nucleotides are TGTGCCAGCAGCTTAGTTCTTGGCTCTGGAAACACCATATATTTT. Translated: CASSLVLGSGNTIYF.

CDR3 amino acids: CAWSSGRVPGNTIYF. CDR3 DNA sequence: TGTGCCTGGAGCTCGGGCCGAGTACCTGGAAACACCATATATTTT. The chain recombines TRBV30 with TRBJ1-3; no clear D. This CDR3 has 15 amino acids. The V gene lost 3 bases and the J gene lost 2 bases, with 14 bases spanning the gap. Germline loops: CDR1 GTSNPN, CDR2 SVGIG (reference sequence).

The sample holds one count of this clone. This chain uses TRBV29-1 with TRBJ1-5; 7 bases are a match to TRBD1. CDR3 length: 13 amino acids. V shed 5 bases, J shed 5 bases, and the junction held 6 bases outside the gene matches. Germline V gives CDR1 SQVTM, CDR2 ANQGSEA. CDR3 region: CSVRQGGDQPQHF. CDR3 DNA: TGCAGCGTTAGACAGGGTGGGGATCAGCCCCAGCATTTT. Full variable domain (remainder filled in from reference TRBV29-1 and TRBJ1-5): SAVISQKPSRDICQRGTSLTIQCQVDSQVTMMFWYRQQPGQSLTLIATANQGSEATYESGFVIDKFPISRPNLTFSTLTVSNMSPEDSSIYLCSVRQGGDQPQHFGDGTRLSIL.

The gene calls are TRBV2 and TRBJ2-3; TRBD2 agrees at 9 bases. Germline V CDR1 and CDR2: SNHLY, FYNNEI. The CDR3 extends over 18 amino acids. The V segment lost 2 bases and the J segment 2 bases; nucleotides outside the gene matches: 11. The CDR3 spells CASSEWISGRGSTDTQYF. The CDR3 DNA is TGTGCCAGCAGTGAATGGATTAGCGGGAGAGGATCCACAGATACGCAGTATTTT.

The chain links TRBV2 to TRBJ1-1; D is ambiguous. CDR1 is SNHLY, CDR2 FYNNEI, per germline. The CDR3 is 11 amino acids. Trimming shortened V by 4 bases and J by 6 bases, and 6 bases separated the two germline ends. Here the CDR3 DNA reads TGTGCCAGCAGTGCCCTTGCTGAAGCTTTCTTT. Protein: CASSALAEAFF.

This clone was seen once. V gene TRBV9 combines with J gene TRBJ2-2; TRBD2 is a possible D gene (6 bases). The germline V gene has CDR1 SGDLS and CDR2 YYNGEE. Trimming shortened V by 4 bases and J by 4 bases, and 17 bases separated the two germline ends. CDR3 length: 16 amino acids. DNA of the CDR3: TGTGCCAGCAGCCGACGGGCGGGGCTTGGCACCGGGGAGCTGTTTTTT. This sequence encodes CASSRRAGLGTGELFF.

The chain has TRBV27 and TRBJ2-4; D is tentatively TRBD1 or TRBD2 (6 bases each). The CDR3 length is 13 residues. CDR1 MNHEY and CDR2 SMNVEV come from the germline V gene (reference sequence). The germline V and J ends were trimmed by 6 bases and 9 bases, with 15 bases remaining between them. This CDR3 reads CASSPGAESIQYF. CDR3 sequence (DNA): TGTGCCAGCAGCCCGGGGGCGGAGTCCATTCAGTACTTC.

V gene TRBV27 combines with J gene TRBJ1-6, with a possible D match to TRBD1 (6 bases). Germline lookup yields CDR1 MNHEY and CDR2 SMNVEV (reference sequence). V lost 4 bases, J lost 7 bases, and 17 bases lay in between. The CDR3 totals 16 residues. CDR3 DNA sequence: TGTGCCAGCAGTTCACTTCGGGGGCGCGGGAATTCACCCCTCCACTTT. Translation: CASSSLRGRGNSPLHF.